This passage covers 5 T cell receptor beta chains from one sample sequenced in a study of shared clonotypes between healthy human individuals. Using immunoSEQ multiplex PCR, the repertoire was profiled, and TCRdb retains in-frame clones only, with some absent. The table lists roughly 1,500,000 clones, roughly 98% of them singletons. The sequencing sample was made of naive CD4+ T cells sorted from blood. The subset denotes: CD45RA+ positively selected. Receptor source: a man younger than 45 in good health.

This chain uses TRBV18 with TRBJ2-5; D assignment may be TRBD1 or TRBD2 (6 bases each). This CDR3 contains 17 residues. Germline CDR1 and CDR2: KGHSH and LQKENI. The V end was cut by 4 bases, the J end by 1 base, with 19 bases between. The CDR3 loop is CASSLQVAGGRQETQYF. The CDR3 DNA reads TGTGCCAGCTCACTCCAAGTTGCCGGGGGCCGCCAAGAGACCCAGTACTTC.

This clone was recorded only once. This chain links TRBV7-2 with TRBJ1-5; 8 bases align to TRBD1. The trim removed 5 bases at V and 0 bases at J, leaving 9 bases unmatched. Germline CDR1 SGHTA, CDR2 FQGNSA. The CDR3 is 17 residues long. In DNA, the CDR3 is TGTGCCAGCAGCCCCGGGACAGGCCCCTATAGCAATCAGCCCCAGCATTTT. Its translation: CASSPGTGPYSNQPQHF.

The chain carries TRBV7-7 and TRBJ1-4; D possibly corresponds to TRBD1 (5 bases). The V and J ends lost 5 bases and 7 bases respectively, with 20 bases between them. This CDR3 has 16 residues. Looked up from germline, CDR1 is SSHAT and CDR2 is FNYEAQ (reference sequence). Here the CDR3 DNA reads TGTGCCAGCAGCCTGGGGAGCGGGGGAGTTGGTGAAAAACTGTTTTTT. Its translation: CASSLGSGGVGEKLFF.

This clone was seen just once. The chain is built from TRBV7-2 and TRBJ1-2, with 8 nucleotides matching TRBD1. V was clipped by 2 bases and J by 4 bases; unmatched bases: 12. This CDR3 contains 17 residues. The germline gives CDR1 SGHTA, CDR2 FQGNSA. This CDR3 reads CASSLRGGTGAFYGYTF. In DNA form, the CDR3 reads TGTGCCAGCAGCTTAAGAGGGGGGACAGGAGCGTTCTATGGCTACACCTTC.

The chain combines TRBV19 with TRBJ1-5, with D uncertain. V was trimmed by 1 base and J by 8 bases, leaving 9 bases between them. The CDR3 sequence is 13 residues long. CDR1 is LNHDA and CDR2 is SQIVND in the germline V gene (reference sequence). CDR3 sequence (DNA): TGTGCCAGTAGTATAGGATGGAATAAGCCCCAGCATTTT. Amino acid sequence: CASSIGWNKPQHF.